These 27 T cell receptor beta chains were all obtained from the same sample, sequenced in a study of blood T cell repertoires in COVID-19. The data were produced by immunoSEQ multiplex PCR, yet TCRdb's version contains in-frame clones alone and is incomplete. The sample has 150,000 or so clones, around 90% seen once. Sequenced sample: peripheral blood. The receptors originated from a man aged 50-59 years with acute or convalescent COVID-19.

CDR3 in DNA: TGTGCCAGCTCACCAACGGGGGGTGCGTCGCCCTACAATGAGCAGTTCTTC. Protein sequence: CASSPTGGASPYNEQFF. The V and J genes are TRBV18 and TRBJ2-1; TRBD2 aligns across 7 bases. The CDR3 loop spans 17 amino acids. Per the germline V gene, CDR1 is KGHSH and CDR2 is LQKENI. The junction had 9 bases not matched to a gene; V was cut back by 2 bases and J by 2 bases.

The chain couples TRBV4-3 to TRBJ1-5, with 10 bases fitting TRBD1. Unmatched junction bases numbered 3, after V lost 3 bases and J lost 7 bases. The CDR3 has 14 residues. Per germline, CDR1 LGHNA and CDR2 YSLEER. The CDR3 spells CASSHRQGAQPQHF. The CDR3 DNA follows: TGCGCCAGCAGCCATCGACAGGGGGCACAGCCCCAGCATTTT.

This chain joins TRBV12-3 or TRBV12-4 and TRBJ1-5, with unresolved D. The CDR3 covers 12 residues. The V end was cut by 2 bases, the J end by 5 bases, with 4 bases between. For the CDR3, the DNA is TGTGCCAGCAGTTTACAATATCAGCCCCAGCATTTT. This translates into CASSLQYQPQHF.

This clone occurred once. The chain couples TRBV9 to TRBJ1-2, with D perhaps matching TRBD1 (5 bases). Per the germline V gene, CDR1 is SGDLS and CDR2 is YYNGEE. Trimming took 3 bases from V and 8 from J, leaving 26 bases between them. The CDR3 consists of 17 residues. This CDR3 is CASSAGPGLSGTEGYTF. The CDR3 bases are TGTGCCAGCAGCGCGGGCCCGGGACTTTCTGGGACCGAAGGCTACACCTTC.

This rearrangement joins TRBV10-1 to TRBJ2-5, with D perhaps matching TRBD2 (6 bases). Trimming took 0 bases from V and 5 from J, leaving 13 bases between them. Germline CDR1 and CDR2: WNHNN and SYGVQD (reference sequence). The length of the CDR3 is 15 residues. CDR3 sequence reads: CASSESGTSLETQYF. The CDR3 DNA is TGCGCCAGCAGTGAGTCTGGGACTTCCTTGGAGACCCAGTACTTC.

The chain combines TRBV20-1 with TRBJ2-1; tentatively, D is TRBD2 (6 bases). This CDR3 contains 15 residues. The germline V and J ends were trimmed by 3 bases and 0 bases, with 12 bases remaining between them. CDR1 and CDR2 from the germline V gene are DFQATT and SNEGSKA (reference sequence). CDR3 in DNA: TGCAGTGCTAGTCACCGGGAGAGCTCCTACAATGAGCAGTTCTTC. Amino acid sequence: CSASHRESSYNEQFF.

For the CDR3, the DNA is TGTGCCAGCAGCCCTACCGGGCCTACAGGGACCGGGGAGCTGTTTTTT. Translation: CASSPTGPTGTGELFF. The gene calls are TRBV7-3 and TRBJ2-2; TRBD1 is a possible D gene (6 bases). Germline assignment: CDR1 SGHTA and CDR2 FQGTGA. The CDR3 spans 16 residues. Trimming cost V 5 bases and J 5 bases, with 18 bases left between them.

The chain is built from TRBV10-3 and TRBJ2-2; D perhaps matches TRBD1 (5 bases). Between the trimmed V and J ends, which lost 6 bases and 0 bases, there was a span of 11 bases. Looked up from germline, CDR1 is ENHRY and CDR2 is SYGVKD. There are 15 residues in the CDR3. The DNA of the CDR3 is TGTGCCATCAGAGACAGTATTCCGAACACCGGGGAGCTGTTTTTT. It is translated as CAIRDSIPNTGELFF.

The chain has TRBV11-2 and TRBJ2-7; 8 positions agree with TRBD2. Unmatched junction bases numbered 13, after V lost 7 bases and J lost 5 bases. This CDR3 contains 15 residues. Germline values: CDR1 SGHAT, CDR2 FQNNGV. This chain's CDR3 is CASNSEGLGSDEQYF. DNA for the CDR3: TGTGCCAGCAACTCCGAGGGACTAGGGTCGGACGAGCAGTACTTC.

The rearrangement joins TRBV6-5 to TRBJ2-7, with TRBD2 identical over 8 bases. The CDR3 totals 14 residues. V gave up 6 bases and J gave up 5 bases; unmatched junction bases: 9. The germline V gene has CDR1 MNHEY and CDR2 SVGAGI. CDR3 loop: CASRPGLDRHEQYF. CDR3 DNA: TGTGCCAGCAGACCGGGACTAGACCGCCACGAGCAGTACTTC.

This clone appeared once. The chain joins TRBV4-1 to TRBJ2-5, with a possible D match to TRBD1 (6 bases). Looked up from germline, CDR1 is MGHRA and CDR2 is YSYEKL. With 0 bases removed from V and 5 bases from J, the gap between germline ends came to 16 bases. The CDR3 is made up of 16 amino acids. Here the CDR3 reads CASSQERQGLQETQYF. CDR3 DNA sequence: TGCGCCAGCAGCCAAGAACGGCAGGGGCTACAGGAGACCCAGTACTTC.

This rearrangement joins TRBV19 to TRBJ1-4; 10 positions agree with TRBD1. This CDR3 has 15 amino acids. Germline V CDR1 and CDR2: LNHDA, SQIVND (reference sequence). After removal of 3 bases from V and 7 bases from J, the junction contained 5 bases not matched to a gene. For the CDR3, the DNA is TGTGCCAGTAGTATTTTTGGACAGGGGGGTGAAAAACTGTTTTTT. The encoded protein is CASSIFGQGGEKLFF. The whole variable domain, remainder taken from reference TRBV19 and TRBJ1-4, is DGGITQSPKYLFRKEGQNVTLSCEQNLNHDAMYWYRQDPGQGLRLIYYSQIVNDFQKGDIAEGYSVSREKKESFPLTVTSAQKNPTAFYLCASSIFGQGGEKLFFGSGTQLSVL.

This clone was picked up a small number of times. J is TRBJ2-1 and V is TRBV10-3, with 7 bases that match TRBD2. V lost 6 bases and J lost 5; bases outside the gene matches: 7. Germline V gives CDR1 ENHRY, CDR2 SYGVKD. The length of the CDR3 is 14 residues. CDR3 amino acids: CAIRGGEAHNEQFF. The CDR3, as DNA: TGTGCCATCAGGGGGGGGGAGGCTCACAATGAGCAGTTCTTC.

The chain combines TRBV5-8 with TRBJ1-2; TRBD1 matches 8 bases. With V trimmed by 4 bases and J by 1 base, 6 bases remained unmatched. The CDR3 extends over 15 amino acids. Germline loops: CDR1 SGHTS, CDR2 YDEGEE. This CDR3 is CASSRGQGVNYGYTF. In DNA form, the CDR3 reads TGTGCCAGCAGCCGCGGACAGGGAGTTAACTATGGCTACACCTTC. Complete variable domain (other parts from reference TRBV5-8 and TRBJ1-2): EAGVTQSPTHLIKTRGQQATLRCSPISGHTSVYWYQQALGLGLQFLLWYDEGEERNRGNFPPRFSGRQFPNYSSELNVNALELEDSALYLCASSRGQGVNYGYTFGSGTRLTVV.

The rearrangement joins TRBV5-1 to TRBJ2-2, with 12 bases lining up with TRBD1. Germline CDR1 SGHRS, CDR2 YFSETQ. The J segment lost 6 bases and the V segment lost 4 bases, leaving 4 bases of the junction unmatched. The CDR3 totals 15 residues. DNA for the CDR3: TGCGCCAGCAGCCCGGGACAGGGGGCGCCCGGGGAGCTGTTTTTT. Its translation: CASSPGQGAPGELFF.

This clone came up once. The chain links TRBV15 to TRBJ1-2; no firm D call. Germline assignment: CDR1 LNHNV and CDR2 YYDKDF (reference sequence). The CDR3 is 14 residues long. Trimming shortened V by 5 bases and J by 7 bases, and 17 bases separated the two germline ends. CDR3 DNA sequence: TGTGCCACCAGCCCCGTAAGGAGCCCCAGTGGCTACACCTTC. Protein sequence: CATSPVRSPSGYTF.

This clone appeared a single time. The rearrangement uses TRBV10-3 and TRBJ2-1; 13 bases are shared with TRBD2. The germline CDR1 and CDR2 sequences are ENHRY and SYGVKD. This CDR3 spans 16 amino acids. Trimming took 6 bases from V and 3 from J; bases not matched to a gene: 5. DNA of the CDR3: TGTGCCATCAGCAGGACTAGCGGGGGTTACTACAATGAGCAGTTCTTC. Amino acids: CAISRTSGGYYNEQFF.

This clone was detected a few times. The J gene is TRBJ1-2, the V gene TRBV28; 9 bases align to TRBD1. Germline V CDR1 and CDR2: MDHEN, SYDVKM. The CDR3 loop spans 12 amino acids. V shed 5 bases, J shed 8 bases, and the junction held 3 bases outside the gene matches. CDR3 region: CASSKGQGGYTF. DNA for the CDR3: TGTGCCAGCAGTAAGGGACAGGGAGGCTACACCTTC.

This chain links TRBV9 with TRBJ2-6; tentative D call: TRBD2 (5 bases). Germline CDR1 SGDLS, CDR2 YYNGEE. V lost 0 bases and J lost 2, with 9 bases in between. This CDR3 has 16 residues. CDR3 DNA sequence: TGTGCCAGCAGCGTAGATTGGGAGACTGGGGCCAACGTCCTGACTTTC. It yields the protein CASSVDWETGANVLTF.

V and J are TRBV11-2 and TRBJ1-1; no clear D. This CDR3 has 13 residues. V was trimmed by 5 bases and J by 0 bases, leaving 7 bases between them. The germline gives CDR1 SGHAT, CDR2 FQNNGV. CDR3 sequence: CASSESVNTEAFF. For the CDR3, the DNA is TGTGCCAGCAGCGAATCGGTGAACACTGAAGCTTTCTTT.

The rearrangement uses TRBV5-4 and TRBJ2-1, with 10 bases identical to TRBD2. Germline-derived CDR1 and CDR2 are SGHNT and YYREEE (reference sequence). J lost 7 bases, V lost 0 bases, and 4 bases had no gene match. The CDR3 runs 15 residues. CDR3 coding DNA: TGTGCCAGCAGCTTGGGACTAGCGGGTGGGAATGAGCAGTTCTTC. This translates into CASSLGLAGGNEQFF. Using reference TRBV5-4 and TRBJ2-1 for the parts outside the CDR3, the full variable domain is ETGVTQSPTHLIKTRGQQVTLRCSSQSGHNTVSWYQQALGQGPQFIFQYYREEENGRGNFPPRFSGLQFPNYSSELNVNALELDDSALYLCASSLGLAGGNEQFFGPGTRLTVL.

V gene TRBV5-4 combines with J gene TRBJ2-7, with a weak D call TRBD2 (6 bases). CDR1 and CDR2 from the germline V gene are SGHNT and YYREEE (reference sequence). The CDR3 is 15 residues long. V was clipped by 4 bases and J by 0 bases, with 14 bases between them. DNA for the CDR3: TGTGCCAGCAGCGGGTCCGGGGGACTCTCCTACGAGCAGTACTTC. The encoded protein is CASSGSGGLSYEQYF. Together with reference TRBV5-4 and TRBJ2-7, the CDR3 gives the full variable domain: ETGVTQSPTHLIKTRGQQVTLRCSSQSGHNTVSWYQQALGQGPQFIFQYYREEENGRGNFPPRFSGLQFPNYSSELNVNALELDDSALYLCASSGSGGLSYEQYFGPGTRLTVT.

In regard to this clone: At one end, the junction sequence differs from germline, possibly due to a read error. The chain employs TRBV29-1 and TRBJ2-2; D gene unclear. Germline values: CDR1 SQVTM, CDR2 ANQGSEA. The CDR3 is 14 residues long. CDR3 DNA sequence: TGCAGCATTGAAGGGAATGAGGTTCCCGGGGAGCTGTTTTTT. Translation: CSIEGNEVPGELFF.

V usage is TRBV2 and J usage is TRBJ2-7; D ambiguous. V was pared by 1 base and J by 0 bases, with 13 bases between. Germline values: CDR1 SNHLY, CDR2 FYNNEI. CDR3 length equals 16 residues. CDR3 amino acids: CASSEGPGRRSYEQYF. CDR3 nucleotides: TGTGCCAGCAGTGAAGGGCCCGGCAGGCGCTCCTACGAGCAGTACTTC. The full variable domain, rest sourced from reference TRBV2 and TRBJ2-7, is EPEVTQTPSHQVTQMGQEVILRCVPISNHLYFYWYRQILGQKVEFLVSFYNNEISEKSEIFDDQFSVERPDGSNFTLKIRSTKLEDSAMYFCASSEGPGRRSYEQYFGPGTRLTVT.

The chain recombines TRBV2 with TRBJ1-1, with D unresolved. The CDR3 is made up of 13 amino acids. V lost 4 bases and J lost 1, with 7 bases in between. Germline lookup yields CDR1 SNHLY and CDR2 FYNNEI. Written as DNA, the CDR3 is TGTGCCAGCAGTGTCCGGGGGAACACTGAAGCTTTCTTT. Translated, it gives CASSVRGNTEAFF.

The gene calls are TRBV6-5 and TRBJ2-3; tentatively, D is TRBD2 (6 bases). Trimming shortened V by 0 bases and J by 5 bases, and 9 bases separated the two germline ends. Per germline, CDR1 MNHEY and CDR2 SVGAGI. CDR3 length equals 14 residues. The chain's CDR3 is CASSYSMRGDTQYF. The CDR3 region has the DNA TGTGCCAGCAGTTACTCGATGCGGGGAGATACGCAGTATTTT.

CDR3 sequence (DNA): TGCGCCAGCAGTGAGTCTGTTGACAGGCTGTATGGCTACACCTTC. Protein sequence: CASSESVDRLYGYTF. The rearrangement uses TRBV10-2 and TRBJ1-2; TRBD1 might be the D (6 bases). This CDR3 has 15 amino acids. V lost 0 bases, J lost 5 bases, and 13 bases lay in between. Per germline, CDR1 WSHSY and CDR2 SAAADI.